Below are 28 T cell receptor beta chains sequenced from a single sample in a study of cytomegalovirus exposure and HLA in healthy donors. The PCR made use of 60 Vbeta and 13 Jbeta primers. The repertoire was sequenced with immunoSEQ multiplex PCR; TCRdb's copy has only in-frame clones and lacks some. Of under 200,000 clones listed, 75% to 90% are singletons. Sequencing input: PBMCs. Receptors were obtained from a human donor in good health.

The chain recombines TRBV5-4 with TRBJ2-3, with D unresolved. The V end lost 4 bases, the J end lost 3 bases, and 9 bases lay between the germline ends. Germline loops: CDR1 SGHNT, CDR2 YYREEE (reference sequence). CDR3 length: 13 amino acids. This CDR3 reads CASSEDWTDTQYF. CDR3 sequence (DNA): TGTGCCAGCAGCGAAGACTGGACAGATACGCAGTATTTT.

This chain uses TRBV5-6 with TRBJ1-3; 7 bases agree with TRBD1. Per germline, CDR1 SGHDT and CDR2 YYEEEE. This CDR3 has 15 amino acids. The junction had 7 bases not matched to a gene; V was cut back by 3 bases and J by 4 bases. CDR3 nucleotide sequence: TGTGCCAGCAGCTCCACAAGGGGGCTAGGAAACACCATATATTTT. It yields the protein CASSSTRGLGNTIYF.

This clone was counted between two and nine times. The rearrangement joins TRBV28 to TRBJ2-7; D gene ambiguous. V was pared by 3 bases and J by 0 bases, with 12 bases between. The CDR3 sequence is 15 residues long. Germline V gene sequence: CDR1 MDHEN, CDR2 SYDVKM. The CDR3 here is CASSFDTQSSYEQYF. The CDR3 DNA sequence: TGTGCCAGCAGTTTCGACACCCAGAGCTCCTACGAGCAGTACTTC.

V is TRBV5-1 and J is TRBJ2-3; D unresolved. Looked up from germline, CDR1 is SGHRS and CDR2 is YFSETQ. There are 15 residues in the CDR3. Trimming pared 2 bases from V and 3 bases from J, leaving 13 bases between. The CDR3 bases are TGCGCCAGCAGCTTCTTCGGCGGTAGTACAGATACGCAGTATTTT. This gives the protein CASSFFGGSTDTQYF.

The chain links TRBV2 to TRBJ2-1; 7 bases are shared with TRBD1. V trimming: 8 bases; J trimming: 7 bases; junction bases outside the gene matches: 14. Germline assignment: CDR1 SNHLY and CDR2 FYNNEI. The CDR3 totals 15 residues. DNA for the CDR3: TGTGCCAGCCTAAGCAGACAGGGCCCGGTTAATGAGCAGTTCTTC. Translation: CASLSRQGPVNEQFF.

This sequence joins TRBV6-5 and TRBJ2-5, with TRBD1 identical over 8 bases. The DNA end favors TRBJ2-7, so the J call may be wrong. Germline CDR1 MNHEY, CDR2 SVGAGI. The CDR3 covers 15 residues. CDR3 residues: CASRRTGLGNYEQYF. CDR3 nucleotide sequence: TGTGCCAGCAGACGGACAGGGTTGGGAAACTACGAGCAGTACTTC.

J is TRBJ2-3 and V is TRBV5-6, with unresolved D. Germline V gives CDR1 SGHDT, CDR2 YYEEEE. V shed 4 bases and J shed 5 bases, with 8 bases lying between them. The CDR3 is 12 residues long. The CDR3 here is CASSPVGDTQYF. The DNA of the CDR3 is TGTGCCAGCAGCCCGGTTGGAGATACGCAGTATTTT.

This clone was observed once. The CDR3 DNA sequence: TGCGCCAGTACAACGGGGTTTAGCAATCAGCCCCAGCATTTT. It encodes CASTTGFSNQPQHF. The chain has TRBV5-1 and TRBJ1-5; no firm D call. CDR1 is SGHRS and CDR2 is YFSETQ in the germline V gene. With 8 bases removed from V and 0 bases from J, the gap between germline ends came to 12 bases. This CDR3 is 14 amino acids long. The complete variable domain, with remaining parts taken from reference TRBV5-1 and TRBJ1-5, reads KAGVTQTPRYLIKTRGQQVTLSCSPISGHRSVSWYQQTPGQGLQFLFEYFSETQRNKGNFPGRFSGRQFSNSRSEMNVSTLELGDSALYLCASTTGFSNQPQHFGDGTRLSIL.

The chain's CDR3 is CASTWTGGTGELFF. The CDR3 coding sequence is TGTGCCAGCACCTGGACAGGGGGGACCGGGGAGCTGTTTTTT. The J gene is TRBJ2-2, the V gene TRBV6-1, with 10 bases aligning to TRBD1. Germline V CDR1 and CDR2: MNHNS, SASEGT. This CDR3 has 14 residues. V shed 7 bases, J shed 5 bases, and the junction held 4 bases outside the gene matches.

V gene TRBV7-2 combines with J gene TRBJ2-7; TRBD1 matches at 11 bases. Germline CDR1 reads SGHTA; CDR2 reads FQGNSA. The CDR3 runs 15 residues. The V gene end was trimmed by 4 bases and the J gene end by 3 bases; junction bases not matched to a gene: 5. The CDR3 spells CASSSDRGPFYEQYF. The CDR3 DNA reads as TGTGCCAGCAGCTCGGACAGGGGGCCGTTCTACGAGCAGTACTTC.

This clone appeared a single time. V gene TRBV4-1 combines with J gene TRBJ1-2, with D tentatively TRBD1 (6 bases). Trimming pared 3 bases from V and 1 base from J, leaving 15 bases between. This CDR3 comprises 16 residues. The germline CDR1 and CDR2 sequences are MGHRA and YSYEKL. Here the CDR3 reads CASSHRDGTHNYGYTF. For the CDR3, the DNA is TGCGCCAGCAGCCACAGGGACGGGACACATAACTATGGCTACACCTTC.

This clone was recorded once. This same CDR3 is encoded by further DNA sequences in the sample. This chain connects TRBV7-2 to TRBJ2-5, with 8 bases fitting TRBD1. Germline lookup yields CDR1 SGHTA and CDR2 FQGNSA. The J segment lost 5 bases and the V segment lost 2 bases, leaving 4 bases of the junction unmatched. The CDR3 totals 14 residues. CDR3 residues: CASSLSRGRETQYF. As DNA, the CDR3 is TGTGCCAGCAGCTTAAGCAGGGGGCGTGAGACCCAGTACTTC.

The chain couples TRBV10-3 to TRBJ2-3, with 12 bases fitting TRBD2. The germline CDR1 and CDR2 sequences are ENHRY and SYGVKD. V trimming: 4 bases; J trimming: 0 bases; junction bases outside the gene matches: 5. The CDR3 is 17 residues long. DNA for the CDR3: TGTGCCATCAGTGCCCGACTAGCGGGGGTTAGCACAGATACGCAGTATTTT. Translation gives CAISARLAGVSTDTQYF.

This chain links TRBV5-5 with TRBJ2-5; the match to TRBD1 covers 12 bases. Germline V gene sequence: CDR1 SGHKS, CDR2 YYEKEE (reference sequence). The CDR3 is 16 residues long. J gave up 5 bases and V 2 bases, and 7 bases lay outside the gene matches. In nucleotides, the CDR3 is TGTGCCAGCAGCTTCGGGACAGGGGGCTTCAGTGAGACCCAGTACTTC. Protein sequence: CASSFGTGGFSETQYF. The full variable domain, completed using reference TRBV5-5 and TRBJ2-5, is DAGVTQSPTHLIKTRGQQVTLRCSPISGHKSVSWYQQVLGQGPQFIFQYYEKEERGRGNFPDRFSARQFPNYSSELNVNALLLGDSALYLCASSFGTGGFSETQYFGPGTRLLVL.

V is TRBV6-6 and J is TRBJ2-1, with D possibly matching TRBD1 (6 bases). This CDR3 contains 14 residues. The germline gives CDR1 MNHNY, CDR2 SVGAGI (reference sequence). The V gene lost 6 bases and the J gene lost 4 bases, with 13 bases spanning the gap. In DNA, the CDR3 is TGTGCCAGCAGGACCCCGGGACAATACAATGAGCAGTTCTTC. Translation: CASRTPGQYNEQFF.

This sequence joins TRBV13 and TRBJ2-1, with D uncertain. Trimming cost V 5 bases and J 1 base, with 9 bases left between them. CDR3 length: 14 residues. Germline CDR1 PRHDT, CDR2 FYEKMQ (reference sequence). CDR3 bases: TGTGCCAGCAGCGTGGCAAATTCCTACAATGAGCAGTTCTTC. Its translation: CASSVANSYNEQFF.

The V gene is TRBV29-1, the J gene TRBJ2-7, with D maybe TRBD2 (5 bases). The length of the CDR3 is 13 residues. Trimming pared 4 bases from V and 5 bases from J, leaving 15 bases between. CDR1 and CDR2 from the germline V gene are SQVTM and ANQGSEA. The CDR3 DNA is TGCAGCGTTGTCTTGGGGAGTAAGGACGAGCAGTACTTC. It specifies CSVVLGSKDEQYF.

The CDR3 bases are TGCGCCAGCAGCTTGGGGTCCGGGGGTCTCACTGAAGCTTTCTTT. Protein sequence: CASSLGSGGLTEAFF. The J gene is TRBJ1-1, the V gene TRBV5-1; a weak D match, TRBD1 (5 bases). From germline, CDR1 is SGHRS and CDR2 YFSETQ. The CDR3 sequence is 15 residues long. With 0 bases removed from V and 4 bases from J, the gap between germline ends came to 13 bases.

This rearrangement joins TRBV2 to TRBJ1-2; 7 bases line up with TRBD1. The CDR3 length is 16 residues. Germline V gene sequence: CDR1 SNHLY, CDR2 FYNNEI. V lost 5 bases and J lost 4; bases outside the gene matches: 13. In DNA form, the CDR3 reads TGTGCCAGCAGTACCAACCTCGGAGGGGGCGGCTATGGCTACACCTTC. Its protein product is CASSTNLGGGGYGYTF.

The V call is TRBV7-9, the J call TRBJ2-1; 13 bases are a match to TRBD2. The germline V gene has CDR1 SEHNR and CDR2 FQNEAQ (reference sequence). The CDR3 is 19 residues long. V shed 0 bases, J shed 4 bases, and the junction held 9 bases outside the gene matches. This CDR3 is CASSLAPGLAGKPYNEQFF. As DNA, the CDR3 is TGTGCCAGCAGCTTAGCCCCGGGACTAGCGGGGAAACCTTACAATGAGCAGTTCTTC.

This chain joins TRBV5-8 and TRBJ1-1; possible D gene TRBD1, 5 bases. CDR3 length: 14 residues. V was shortened by 1 base and J by 4 bases, with 11 bases between the two germline ends. CDR1 is SGHTS, CDR2 YDEGEE, per germline. This chain's CDR3 is CASSLRGEGTEAFF. DNA for the CDR3: TGTGCCAGCAGCTTGCGGGGGGAGGGCACTGAAGCTTTCTTT.

CDR3 region: CASSVLTTYNEQFF. Here the CDR3 DNA reads TGTGCCAGCAGCGTATTGACTACCTACAATGAGCAGTTCTTC. The V and J genes are TRBV9 and TRBJ2-1, with D possibly being TRBD2 (5 bases). CDR1 is SGDLS and CDR2 is YYNGEE in the germline V gene. The CDR3 loop spans 14 amino acids. V gave up 1 base and J gave up 2 bases, with 7 bases separating them.

This clone appeared a few times. The chain couples TRBV2 to TRBJ1-2, with 10 bases aligning to TRBD1. CDR3 length: 13 residues. Germline assignment: CDR1 SNHLY and CDR2 FYNNEI. V lost 8 bases, J lost 6 bases, and 6 bases stayed unmatched. Here the CDR3 DNA reads TGTGCCAGCCGCACCGGGACAGGGGATGGCTACACCTTC. It specifies CASRTGTGDGYTF.

V gene TRBV2 combines with J gene TRBJ1-1; TRBD1 matches at 7 bases. The V segment lost 7 bases and the J segment 0 bases; nucleotides outside the gene matches: 5. Germline assignment: CDR1 SNHLY and CDR2 FYNNEI. The CDR3 spans 14 residues. The CDR3 DNA sequence: TGTGCCAGCACGAGGGACAGCATGAACACTGAAGCTTTCTTT. As protein: CASTRDSMNTEAFF.

The chain joins TRBV13 to TRBJ1-1; perhaps TRBD1 as D (5 bases). The V gene lost 3 bases and the J gene lost 1 base, with 9 bases spanning the gap. Germline V gives CDR1 PRHDT, CDR2 FYEKMQ (reference sequence). CDR3 length: 14 amino acids. CDR3 sequence reads: CASSLWTPNTEAFF. In DNA, the CDR3 is TGTGCCAGCAGCTTGTGGACACCGAACACTGAAGCTTTCTTT.

The rearrangement links TRBV5-1 to TRBJ1-2; 7 positions match TRBD1. The trim removed 4 bases at V and 6 bases at J, leaving 15 bases unmatched. The CDR3 has 16 amino acids. CDR1 is SGHRS and CDR2 is YFSETQ in the germline V gene. CDR3: CASSPQPGQSLDGYTF. Here the CDR3 DNA reads TGCGCCAGCAGCCCCCAACCGGGACAGAGCTTGGATGGCTACACCTTC.

The rearrangement uses TRBV7-8 and TRBJ1-6; TRBD1 matches 7 bases. CDR1 and CDR2 from the germline V gene are SGHVS and FQNEAQ. This CDR3 comprises 17 residues. The V and J ends lost 1 base and 2 bases, in that order; junction bases with no gene match: 5. CDR3 region: CASSLGSGGTYNSPLHF. DNA for the CDR3: TGTGCCAGCAGCTTAGGGTCAGGGGGTACCTATAATTCACCCCTCCACTTT. Combining the CDR3 with reference TRBV7-8 and TRBJ1-6 gives the whole variable domain GAGVSQSPRYKVAKRGQDVALRCDPISGHVSLFWYQQALGQGPEFLTYFQNEAQLDKSGLPSDRFFAERPEGSVSTLKIQRTQQEDSAVYLCASSLGSGGTYNSPLHFGNGTRLTVT.

The rearrangement uses TRBV4-1 and TRBJ1-3, with 8 bases fitting TRBD1. V lost 0 bases and J lost 0; bases outside the gene matches: 7. Per germline, CDR1 MGHRA and CDR2 YSYEKL. The CDR3 loop spans 18 amino acids. The CDR3 protein is CASSQDRQGASSGNTIYF. The CDR3 nucleotides read TGCGCCAGCAGCCAAGATCGGCAGGGGGCGTCCTCTGGAAACACCATATATTTT.